Below, 22 T cell receptor beta chains from the same sample are listed, as sequenced in a study of blood T cell repertoires in COVID-19. Method: immunoSEQ multiplex PCR; TCRdb's copy keeps in-frame clones and lacks some. The table lists fewer than 80,000 clones, roughly 89% of them singletons. Sequenced material: peripheral blood. These receptors were collected from a human donor in a cohort sampled during active COVID-19.

V is TRBV4-2 and J is TRBJ2-3; 7 positions match TRBD1. The CDR3 spans 15 residues. V lost 0 bases, J lost 3 bases, and 3 bases stayed unmatched. Per germline, CDR1 LGHNA and CDR2 YNFKEQ. The CDR3 loop reads CASSQDHRGTDTQYF. CDR3 bases: TGTGCCAGCAGCCAAGATCACAGGGGAACAGATACGCAGTATTTT.

This chain connects TRBV9 to TRBJ2-7, with TRBD2 matching 11 bases. In germline, CDR1 is SGDLS, CDR2 YYNGEE. This CDR3 region has 15 residues. Unmatched junction bases numbered 6, after V lost 2 bases and J lost 5 bases. Written as DNA, the CDR3 is TGTGCCAGCAGCGTCGGATCGGGACTAGCGGACGAGCAGTACTTC. Protein: CASSVGSGLADEQYF.

The chain is built from TRBV15 and TRBJ2-1, with D maybe TRBD1 (5 bases). Germline-derived CDR1 and CDR2 are LNHNV and YYDKDF (reference sequence). V lost 6 bases and J lost 2, with 14 bases in between. The CDR3 is 15 residues long. In DNA, the CDR3 is TGTGCCACCAGGGTCAGCAGGGTCCCCTACAATGAGCAGTTCTTC. Its translation is CATRVSRVPYNEQFF.

The V gene is TRBV9, the J gene TRBJ2-7; 10 positions match TRBD1. The CDR3 consists of 15 residues. The germline gives CDR1 SGDLS, CDR2 YYNGEE. The V segment lost 4 bases and the J segment 3 bases; nucleotides outside the gene matches: 7. CDR3 nucleotide sequence: TGTGCCAGCAGCCCGCGACAGGGGGCCGACTACGAGCAGTACTTC. Encoded protein: CASSPRQGADYEQYF. Full variable domain (remainder filled in from reference TRBV9 and TRBJ2-7): DSGVTQTPKHLITATGQRVTLRCSPRSGDLSVYWYQQSLDQGLQFLIQYYNGEERAKGNILERFSAQQFPDLHSELNLSSLELGDSALYFCASSPRQGADYEQYFGPGTRLTVT.

The V and J genes are TRBV11-2 and TRBJ2-7, with 8 bases identical to TRBD1. CDR3 length: 14 residues. V was pared by 2 bases and J by 6 bases, with 6 bases of the junction left unmatched. Germline lookup yields CDR1 SGHAT and CDR2 FQNNGV. CDR3 DNA: TGTGCCAGCAGCTTATATCAGGGGGCTGGCGAGCAGTACTTC. Translating it yields CASSLYQGAGEQYF.

This chain links TRBV5-6 with TRBJ1-1; 9 nucleotides align to TRBD1. In germline, CDR1 is SGHDT, CDR2 YYEEEE. The CDR3 is made up of 13 amino acids. The ends lost 3 bases at V and 10 bases at J; junction bases unmatched: 7. DNA of the CDR3: TGTGCCAGCAGCTACGGGACAGGGCAGCGAGCTTTCTTT. Its translation: CASSYGTGQRAFF.

The chain combines TRBV14 with TRBJ2-7; 9 bases fit TRBD1. This CDR3 has 17 residues. V gave up 3 bases and J gave up 3 bases; unmatched junction bases: 12. From germline, CDR1 is SGHDN and CDR2 FVKESK. The CDR3 reads CASSQRTGAARDYEQYF. In DNA, the CDR3 is TGTGCCAGCAGCCAGAGGACAGGGGCCGCTCGGGACTACGAGCAGTACTTC. The complete variable domain, with remaining parts taken from reference TRBV14 and TRBJ2-7, reads EAGVTQFPSHSVIEKGQTVTLRCDPISGHDNLYWYRRVMGKEIKFLLHFVKESKQDESGMPNNRFLAERTGGTYSTLKVQPAELEDSGVYFCASSQRTGAARDYEQYFGPGTRLTVT.

The V gene is TRBV10-3, the J gene TRBJ2-7, with TRBD2 matching over 8 bases. The V gene end was trimmed by 0 bases and the J gene end by 4 bases; junction bases not matched to a gene: 2. In germline, CDR1 is ENHRY, CDR2 SYGVKD. CDR3 length: 14 residues. The CDR3, as DNA: TGTGCCATCAGTGAGTCTTCGGGGGGGTACGAGCAGTACTTC. Translation: CAISESSGGYEQYF.

V is TRBV6-2 or TRBV6-3 and J is TRBJ1-5; possible D gene TRBD1, 5 bases. Per germline, CDR1 MNHEY and CDR2 SVGEGT. This CDR3 has 16 amino acids. The V end lost 4 bases, the J end lost 6 bases, and 19 bases lay between the germline ends. Here the CDR3 reads CASSFAPGAGPQPQHF. CDR3 nucleotide sequence: TGTGCCAGCAGTTTTGCCCCTGGGGCAGGGCCTCAGCCCCAGCATTTT.

This chain links TRBV12-3 or TRBV12-4 with TRBJ1-4, with D tentatively TRBD1 (5 bases). V was cut by 5 bases and J by 8 bases, with 9 bases left in between. The CDR3 totals 12 residues. The CDR3 DNA sequence: TGTGCCAGCAGTGGGGCTAGGGAAAAACTGTTTTTT. Encoded protein: CASSGAREKLFF.

The CDR3 loop reads CASSSVGGRRETQYF. The CDR3 DNA reads as TGTGCCAGCAGCTCGGTGGGGGGGCGAAGGGAGACCCAGTACTTC. The chain recombines TRBV5-4 with TRBJ2-5, with a possible D match to TRBD2 (7 bases). In germline, CDR1 is SGHNT, CDR2 YYREEE (reference sequence). The CDR3 loop spans 15 amino acids. Trimming removed 3 bases from V and 5 bases from J, with 17 bases in between.

The chain joins TRBV20-1 to TRBJ2-5, with 7 bases aligning to TRBD2. Germline CDR1 reads DFQATT; CDR2 reads SNEGSKA (reference sequence). This CDR3 comprises 12 residues. J gave up 5 bases and V 3 bases, and 3 bases lay outside the gene matches. CDR3 bases: TGCAGTGCTAGTCGCGGGGGTGAGACCCAGTACTTC. As protein: CSASRGGETQYF.

The V and J genes are TRBV28 and TRBJ2-7, with TRBD1 matching over 11 bases. After removal of 6 bases from V and 3 bases from J, the junction contained 7 bases not matched to a gene. Germline CDR1 and CDR2: MDHEN and SYDVKM. The CDR3 sequence is 15 residues long. CDR3 in amino acids: CASRYLGTGGYEQYF. The CDR3 bases are TGTGCCAGCAGGTATCTAGGGACAGGGGGCTACGAGCAGTACTTC.

This clone was recorded only once. J is TRBJ2-1 and V is TRBV4-1, with no clear D. Germline CDR1 is MGHRA and CDR2 is YSYEKL. This CDR3 is 20 amino acids long. Trimming shortened V by 0 bases and J by 0 bases, and 21 bases separated the two germline ends. This chain's CDR3 is CASSQDLLLRTLSSYNEQFF. The CDR3, as DNA: TGCGCCAGCAGCCAAGATTTGCTCTTACGAACGCTAAGCTCCTACAATGAGCAGTTCTTC.

In DNA form, the CDR3 reads TGTGCCAGCAGAACCTCAGGCACAGATACGCAGTATTTT. This translates into CASRTSGTDTQYF. The rearrangement links TRBV12-3 or TRBV12-4 to TRBJ2-3; no clear D. The CDR3 runs to 13 residues. Trimming left V 6 bases short and J 1 base short, with 8 bases between.

CDR3 bases: TGTGCCAGCAGTCGAGAGGGGACCCAGTACTTC. This sequence encodes CASSREGTQYF. This rearrangement joins TRBV7-9 to TRBJ2-5, with D perhaps matching TRBD2 (5 bases). V gave up 6 bases and J gave up 7 bases, with 9 bases separating them. This CDR3 has 11 amino acids. Germline V CDR1 and CDR2: SEHNR, FQNEAQ (reference sequence).

This sequence joins TRBV19 and TRBJ1-5; D remains ambiguous. V was cut by 6 bases and J by 4 bases, with 10 bases left in between. CDR1 LNHDA and CDR2 SQIVND come from the germline V gene (reference sequence). The CDR3 consists of 13 residues. CDR3 DNA sequence: TGTGCCAGTAGCGGGGTAGGGAATCAGCCCCAGCATTTT. Translating gives CASSGVGNQPQHF.

The chain is built from TRBV21-1 and TRBJ1-2. TRBV21-1 is noted as a pseudogene. The CDR3 totals 14 residues. The CDR3: CASSKGGGPHGYTF. The CDR3 region has the DNA TGTGCCAGCAGCAAAGGTGGAGGGCCTCATGGCTACACCTTC.

Here the CDR3 DNA reads TGTGCCAGCAGCTTTGATCGCGTGGACACTGAAGCTTTCTTT. Its protein is CASSFDRVDTEAFF. The J gene is TRBJ1-1, the V gene TRBV7-9, with no clear D. Per the germline V gene, CDR1 is SEHNR and CDR2 is FQNEAQ (reference sequence). V gave up 3 bases and J gave up 3 bases, with 11 bases separating them. The CDR3 covers 14 residues.

The CDR3 loop reads CASSQLSGGSTSDEQYF. Written as DNA, the CDR3 is TGTGCCAGCTCACAACTCTCTGGCGGGAGCACTAGTGACGAGCAGTACTTC. The V and J genes are TRBV18 and TRBJ2-7, with 7 bases identical to TRBD2. Germline CDR1 and CDR2: KGHSH and LQKENI. V dropped 4 bases and J dropped 5; count of bases not matched to a gene: 17. The CDR3 extends over 17 amino acids.

The chain employs TRBV11-2 and TRBJ2-1; possibly TRBD2 for D (6 bases). The V and J ends lost 3 bases and 4 bases respectively, with 13 bases between them. The germline gives CDR1 SGHAT, CDR2 FQNNGV. The CDR3 length is 15 residues. The CDR3 nucleotides read TGTGCCAGCAGCTTTCCGGGAGTTCAGTACAATGAGCAGTTCTTC. It encodes CASSFPGVQYNEQFF.

The V call is TRBV14, the J call TRBJ1-2, with D perhaps TRBD1 (6 bases). The germline V and J ends were trimmed by 4 bases and 5 bases, with 11 bases remaining between them. The CDR3 is 13 residues long. CDR1 is SGHDN and CDR2 is FVKESK in the germline V gene. CDR3 region: CASSPLGGYGYTF. CDR3 in DNA: TGTGCCAGCAGCCCCTTAGGGGGTTATGGCTACACCTTC.